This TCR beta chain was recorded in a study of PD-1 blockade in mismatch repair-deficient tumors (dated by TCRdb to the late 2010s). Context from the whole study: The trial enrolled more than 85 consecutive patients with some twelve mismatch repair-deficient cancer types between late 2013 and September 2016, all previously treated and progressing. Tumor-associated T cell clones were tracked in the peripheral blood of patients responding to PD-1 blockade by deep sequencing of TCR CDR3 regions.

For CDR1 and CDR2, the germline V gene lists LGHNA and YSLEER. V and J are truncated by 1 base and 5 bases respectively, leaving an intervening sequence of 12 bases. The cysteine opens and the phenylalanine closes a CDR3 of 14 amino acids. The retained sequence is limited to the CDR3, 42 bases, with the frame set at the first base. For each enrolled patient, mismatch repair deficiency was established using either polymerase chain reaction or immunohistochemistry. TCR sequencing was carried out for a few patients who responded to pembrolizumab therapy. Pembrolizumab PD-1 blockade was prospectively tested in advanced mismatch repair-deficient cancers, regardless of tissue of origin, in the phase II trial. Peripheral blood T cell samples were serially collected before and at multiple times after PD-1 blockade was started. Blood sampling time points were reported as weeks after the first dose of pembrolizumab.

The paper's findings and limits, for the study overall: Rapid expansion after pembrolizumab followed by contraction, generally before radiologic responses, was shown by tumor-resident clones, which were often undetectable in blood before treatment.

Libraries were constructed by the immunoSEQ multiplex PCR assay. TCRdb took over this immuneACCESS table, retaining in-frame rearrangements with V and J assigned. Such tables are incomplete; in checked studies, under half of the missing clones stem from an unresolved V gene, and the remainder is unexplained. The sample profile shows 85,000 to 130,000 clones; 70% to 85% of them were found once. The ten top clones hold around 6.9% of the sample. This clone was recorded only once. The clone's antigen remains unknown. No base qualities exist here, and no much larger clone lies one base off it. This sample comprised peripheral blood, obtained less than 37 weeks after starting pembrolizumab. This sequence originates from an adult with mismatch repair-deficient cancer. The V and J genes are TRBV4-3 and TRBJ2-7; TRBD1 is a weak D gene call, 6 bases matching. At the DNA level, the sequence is TGCGCCAGCAGCCAAGCTTCTAAGGGGGACGAGCAGTACTTC. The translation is CASSQASKGDEQYF.